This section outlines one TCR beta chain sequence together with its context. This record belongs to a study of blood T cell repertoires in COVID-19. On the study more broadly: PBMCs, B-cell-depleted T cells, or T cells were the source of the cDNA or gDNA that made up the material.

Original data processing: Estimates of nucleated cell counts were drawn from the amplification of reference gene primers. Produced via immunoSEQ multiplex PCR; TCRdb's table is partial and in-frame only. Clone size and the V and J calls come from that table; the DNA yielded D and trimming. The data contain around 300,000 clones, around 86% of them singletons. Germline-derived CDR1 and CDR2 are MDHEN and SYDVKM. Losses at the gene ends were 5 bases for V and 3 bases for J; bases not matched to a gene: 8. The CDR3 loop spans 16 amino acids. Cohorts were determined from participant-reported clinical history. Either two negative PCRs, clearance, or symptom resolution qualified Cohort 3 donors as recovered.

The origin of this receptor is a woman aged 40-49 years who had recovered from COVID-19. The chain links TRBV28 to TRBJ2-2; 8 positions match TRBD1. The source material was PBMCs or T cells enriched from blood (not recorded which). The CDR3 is CASSTQGAGDTGELFF. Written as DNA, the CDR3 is TGTGCCAGCAGTACGCAGGGGGCAGGTGACACCGGGGAGCTGTTTTTT.